Listed here are 14 T cell receptor beta chains from one sample, sequenced in a study of beta chain features in type 1 diabetes (dated by TCRdb to the late 2010s). Results the study describes overall, beyond this receptor: In all four CD4+ subsets, TCRB CDR3 length was moderately but significantly shorter in type 1 diabetes patients.

Libraries were prepared through the immunoSEQ multiplex PCR assay. The High Capacity cDNA Reverse Transcription Kit was used to reverse transcribe all of the isolated RNA, meaning that expressed TCRB transcripts were what got sequenced. The table was pulled from immuneACCESS by TCRdb, which kept in-frame rearrangements only. Such tables lose some clones; where checked, under half of the loss comes from unresolved V genes, and the rest has no known cause. The sample yields around 340,000 clones; around 9.3% were counted once. Clones ranked in the top ten supply 0.95% to 1.1% of the sample. What these receptors recognize is not known. The sequenced sample was central memory CD4+ T cells from blood. Source of these receptors: a man between 25 and 39 years old with type 1 diabetes.

This clone was detected a few times. The chain couples TRBV5-4 to TRBJ2-4; the D gene could be TRBD1 or TRBD2 (5 bases each). This CDR3 has 16 residues. Trimming removed 4 bases at V and 3 bases at J, with 17 bases between. CDR1 and CDR2 from the germline V gene are SGHNT and YYREEE (reference sequence). For the CDR3, the DNA is TGTGCCAGCAGCAAGACGGAGGAAAGGGGCAAAAACATTCAGTACTTC. It is translated as CASSKTEERGKNIQYF.

The CDR3 loop reads CASSLRGREQYF. The CDR3 DNA is TGTGCCAGCAGCCTCCGAGGGCGCGAGCAGTACTTC. V and J are TRBV5-6 and TRBJ2-7; D is possibly TRBD2 (5 bases). Trimming left V 4 bases short and J 6 bases short, with 11 bases between. Germline loops: CDR1 SGHDT, CDR2 YYEEEE. This CDR3 has 12 amino acids.

This clone showed up many times. The V call is TRBV5-1, the J call TRBJ2-1, with 8 positions matching TRBD2. The germline gives CDR1 SGHRS, CDR2 YFSETQ. Trimming took 4 bases from V and 5 from J; bases not matched to a gene: 8. This CDR3 has 15 residues. DNA of the CDR3: TGCGCCAGCAGCCCATTAGCGGGGAGCCACAATGAGCAGTTCTTC. This codes for CASSPLAGSHNEQFF.

The chain uses TRBV9 and TRBJ2-7; D gene uncertain. This CDR3 is built from 15 residues. V lost 4 bases, J lost 2 bases, and 16 bases lay in between. CDR1 is SGDLS, CDR2 YYNGEE, per germline. CDR3 DNA sequence: TGTGCCAGCAGCCCCCGGGCAGGCCGGACCTACGAGCAGTACTTC. Amino acids: CASSPRAGRTYEQYF.

In its sample, this clone was seen a few times. The V call is TRBV28, the J call TRBJ2-3; 9 bases map to TRBD2. V was pared by 1 base and J by 1 base, with 0 bases of the junction left unmatched. Per the germline V gene, CDR1 is MDHEN and CDR2 is SYDVKM. CDR3 size: 15 residues. CDR3 loop: CASSLSSGGTDTQYF. CDR3 sequence (DNA): TGTGCCAGCAGTTTATCTAGCGGGGGCACAGATACGCAGTATTTT. Complete variable domain (other parts from reference TRBV28 and TRBJ2-3): DVKVTQSSRYLVKRTGEKVFLECVQDMDHENMFWYRQDPGLGLRLIYFSYDVKMKEKGDIPEGYSVSREKKERFSLILESASTNQTSMYLCASSLSSGGTDTQYFGPGTRLTVL.

V is TRBV7-9 and J is TRBJ1-6, with no clear D. The V end was cut by 1 base, the J end by 7 bases, with 8 bases between. The CDR3 contains 14 residues. Germline CDR1 is SEHNR and CDR2 is FQNEAQ (reference sequence). The CDR3 loop is CASSLDPQNSPLHF. The CDR3 nucleotides read TGTGCCAGCAGCTTAGACCCGCAGAATTCACCCCTCCACTTT. Using reference TRBV7-9 and TRBJ1-6 for the parts outside the CDR3, the full variable domain is DTGVSQNPRHKITKRGQNVTFRCDPISEHNRLYWYRQTLGQGPEFLTYFQNEAQLEKSRLLSDRFSAERPKGSFSTLEIQRTEQGDSAMYLCASSLDPQNSPLHFGNGTRLTVT.

This clone was detected only a few times. The chain uses TRBV10-1 and TRBJ1-5; 11 bases fit TRBD1. This CDR3 is 14 amino acids long. Per germline, CDR1 WNHNN and CDR2 SYGVQD (reference sequence). V lost 6 bases and J lost 7; bases outside the gene matches: 5. The DNA for the CDR3 is TGCGCCAGCAGCGCCGGGACAGGGGGGCAGCCCCAGCATTTT. Amino acids: CASSAGTGGQPQHF.

This sequence joins TRBV25-1 and TRBJ2-7; 7 bases map to TRBD1. The CDR3 covers 13 residues. The junction had 8 bases not matched to a gene; V was cut back by 7 bases and J by 5 bases. Looked up from germline, CDR1 is MGHDK and CDR2 is SYGVNS. The CDR3 nucleotides are TGTGCCAGCACAAGGGCAGGGGGTGACGAGCAGTACTTC. Translating it yields CASTRAGGDEQYF.

The sample holds a few counts of this clone. The V call is TRBV18, the J call TRBJ2-5, with D tentatively TRBD1 (6 bases). Germline loops: CDR1 KGHSH, CDR2 LQKENI. This CDR3 has 14 amino acids. The V end was cut by 4 bases, the J end by 5 bases, with 14 bases between. The CDR3 region has the DNA TGTGCCAGCTCACTGGGGTCCGACAGGGAGACCCAGTACTTC. This codes for CASSLGSDRETQYF.

In its sample, this clone was seen a few times. This chain connects TRBV7-9 to TRBJ2-3; 8 nucleotides agree with TRBD2. The germline gives CDR1 SEHNR, CDR2 FQNEAQ (reference sequence). The junction had 4 bases not matched to a gene; V was cut back by 0 bases and J by 5 bases. The CDR3 is 15 amino acids. CDR3 residues: CASSLAAGVKDTQYF. CDR3 nucleotides: TGTGCCAGCAGCTTAGCAGCGGGGGTGAAAGATACGCAGTATTTT.

This clone was counted a few times. J is TRBJ1-5 and V is TRBV30, with 8 bases lining up with TRBD1. V shed 4 bases, J shed 4 bases, and the junction held 3 bases outside the gene matches. This CDR3 comprises 13 residues. The V gene's germline CDR1 is GTSNPN and CDR2 SVGIG (reference sequence). In DNA form, the CDR3 reads TGTGCCTGGACCCGACAGGGGAATCAGCCCCAGCATTTT. Its translation is CAWTRQGNQPQHF.

In its sample, this clone was seen a few times. The chain couples TRBV25-1 to TRBJ2-1; TRBD2 is a possible D gene (5 bases). The CDR3 consists of 12 residues. The V gene's germline CDR1 is MGHDK and CDR2 SYGVNS. Between the trimmed V and J ends, which lost 7 bases and 6 bases, there was a span of 10 bases. In DNA form, the CDR3 reads TGTGCCAGCACGCTAGCTGCCAATGAGCAGTTCTTC. The encoded protein is CASTLAANEQFF. Filled out from reference TRBV25-1 and TRBJ2-1, the complete variable domain reads EADIYQTPRYLVIGTGKKITLECSQTMGHDKMYWYQQDPGMELHLIHYSYGVNSTEKGDLSSESTVSRIRTEHFPLTLESARPSHTSQYLCASTLAANEQFFGPGTRLTVL.

This sequence joins TRBV19 and TRBJ2-7; D unclear. V gave up 7 bases and J gave up 6 bases, with 22 bases separating them. The CDR3 runs 15 residues. The V gene's germline CDR1 is LNHDA and CDR2 SQIVND (reference sequence). CDR3 sequence (DNA): TGTGCCAGTAAGGCTAATTCTGCGGAGCACAGCGAGCAGTACTTC. Translating gives CASKANSAEHSEQYF.

This clone has at least ten counts. The chain couples TRBV2 to TRBJ2-2, with D possibly matching TRBD1 (5 bases). This CDR3 region has 13 residues. Germline lookup yields CDR1 SNHLY and CDR2 FYNNEI. Trimming took off 7 bases at V and 3 bases at J, with 9 bases between the two ends. CDR3 amino acids: CASTGHYTGELFF. In DNA form, the CDR3 reads TGTGCCAGCACTGGACACTACACCGGGGAGCTGTTTTTT.